The next 7 T cell receptor beta chains were all read from a single sample in a study of human T cells and chemical hapten exposure. Regarding time point: patch test 1, 2 weeks after DPC sensitization. Treatment meaning: therapeutic diphenylcyclopropenone sensitization with weekly scalp DPC. TCRdb redid the calling of the RACE reads with MiXCR, one entry per CDR3 protein. This sample has tens of thousands of distinct CDR3 sequences, with over 6% found just once. Sample: whole blood, taken in connection with sensitization to the hapten diphenylcyclopropenone (DPC). These receptors all stem from a woman in her thirties with alopecia areata. Some clones in this sample may be carry-over from other donors' samples.

This sequence joins TRBV5-5 and TRBJ1-2; D is possibly TRBD1 (5 bases). The length of the CDR3 is 14 residues. The V and J ends lost 1 base and 4 bases respectively, with 11 bases between them. CDR1 and CDR2 (germline): SGHKS, YYEKEE (reference sequence). CDR3 sequence: CASSLNRTPYGYTF. CDR3 nucleotide sequence: TGTGCCAGCAGCTTGAACAGGACCCCCTATGGCTACACCTTC.

The rearrangement uses TRBV11-2 and TRBJ1-3, with no clear D. The V end was cut by 11 bases, the J end by 0 bases, with 29 bases between. Germline CDR1 reads SGHAT; CDR2 reads FQNNGV. The CDR3 contains 19 residues. The CDR3 loop is CASQTLRKRESSSGNTIYF. The CDR3 region has the DNA TGTGCCTCACAGACACTACGAAAGCGGGAATCGAGCTCTGGAAACACCATATATTTT.

In its sample, this clonotype was seen a few times. This chain connects TRBV29-1 to TRBJ1-4; perhaps TRBD1 as D (6 bases). This CDR3 spans 14 amino acids. Trimming shortened V by 5 bases and J by 4 bases, and 14 bases separated the two germline ends. CDR1 SQVTM and CDR2 ANQGSEA come from the germline V gene. The CDR3 protein is CSVSQGSLNEKLFF. The CDR3 DNA follows: TGCAGCGTTTCGCAGGGGAGCCTTAATGAAAAACTGTTTTTT.

This clonotype was recorded at least ten times. The chain joins TRBV20-1 to TRBJ2-7; the D gene is possibly TRBD2 (7 bases). This CDR3 has 13 amino acids. Trimming took 5 bases from V and 6 from J, leaving 17 bases between them. CDR1 DFQATT and CDR2 SNEGSKA come from the germline V gene (reference sequence). The CDR3 region has the DNA TGCAGTGCTCTTTTTACAGGGAGGGGCGAGCAGTACTTC. As protein: CSALFTGRGEQYF.

This clonotype was detected only a few times. The V gene is TRBV3-1, the J gene TRBJ1-1, with 7 bases aligning to TRBD1. Germline CDR1 is LGHDT and CDR2 is YNNKEL (reference sequence). Losses at the gene ends were 1 base for V and 3 bases for J; bases not matched to a gene: 2. CDR3 length equals 14 residues. CDR3 protein: CASSQGDRDTEAFF. DNA for the CDR3: TGTGCCAGCAGCCAAGGAGACAGGGACACTGAAGCTTTCTTT.

This chain links TRBV7-9 with TRBJ2-2; D is possibly TRBD1 (6 bases). In germline, CDR1 is SEHNR, CDR2 FQNEAQ (reference sequence). This CDR3 spans 19 amino acids. V was clipped by 2 bases and J by 5 bases, with 24 bases between them. The CDR3 DNA reads TGTGCCAGCAGCTTAAGGGGGACACAACGGGACACCGGGACCGGGGAGCTGTTTTTT. It is translated as CASSLRGTQRDTGTGELFF.

The sample holds many counts of this clonotype. The J gene is TRBJ1-2, the V gene TRBV5-5; TRBD1 matches 8 bases. V was clipped by 3 bases and J by 6 bases; unmatched bases: 10. This CDR3 has 15 amino acids. The V gene's germline CDR1 is SGHKS and CDR2 YYEKEE (reference sequence). The CDR3 spells CASSSSSDRADGYTF. CDR3 in DNA: TGTGCCAGCAGCTCCTCGTCGGACAGGGCGGATGGCTACACCTTC.